A single TCR beta chain is shown here with its context. The record originates from a study of T cell changes during pregnancy in multiple sclerosis. Sequencing was performed with immunoSEQ multiplex PCR; in TCRdb, only in-frame clones are kept and a portion is missing. The sample shows roughly 38,000 clones, 80% to 95% of them seen only once. The receptor was isolated from a female donor with multiple sclerosis, enrolled in a pregnancy study. Specimen: CD8+ T cells from peripheral blood mononuclear cells, collected in the first trimester of pregnancy.

The CDR3 sequence is CASSQYNEQFF. CDR3 nucleotide sequence: TGTGCCAGCAGTCAATACAATGAGCAGTTCTTC. V and J are TRBV27 and TRBJ2-1; D is ambiguous. Germline V gene sequence: CDR1 MNHEY, CDR2 SMNVEV (reference sequence). The CDR3 is 11 residues long. Trimming left V 5 bases short and J 4 bases short, with 3 bases between.